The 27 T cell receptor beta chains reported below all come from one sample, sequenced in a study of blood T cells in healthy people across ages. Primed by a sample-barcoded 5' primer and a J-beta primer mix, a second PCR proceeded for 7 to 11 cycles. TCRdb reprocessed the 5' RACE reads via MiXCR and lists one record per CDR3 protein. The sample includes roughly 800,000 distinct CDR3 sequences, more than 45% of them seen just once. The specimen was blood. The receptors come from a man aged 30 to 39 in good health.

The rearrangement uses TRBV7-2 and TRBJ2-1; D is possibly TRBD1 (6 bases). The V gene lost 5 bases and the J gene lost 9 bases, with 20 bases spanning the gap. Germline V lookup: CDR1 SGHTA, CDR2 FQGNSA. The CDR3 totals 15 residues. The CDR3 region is CASSPAGTSITEQFF. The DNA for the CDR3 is TGTGCCAGCAGCCCAGCTGGGACAAGCATCACTGAGCAGTTCTTC.

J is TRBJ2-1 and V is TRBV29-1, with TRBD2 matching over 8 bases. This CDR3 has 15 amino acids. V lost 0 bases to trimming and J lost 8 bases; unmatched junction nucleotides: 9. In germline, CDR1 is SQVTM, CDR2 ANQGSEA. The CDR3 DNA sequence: TGCAGCGTTGAAGATCGACGGGGGGGCCTCGATGAGCAGTTCTTC. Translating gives CSVEDRRGGLDEQFF.

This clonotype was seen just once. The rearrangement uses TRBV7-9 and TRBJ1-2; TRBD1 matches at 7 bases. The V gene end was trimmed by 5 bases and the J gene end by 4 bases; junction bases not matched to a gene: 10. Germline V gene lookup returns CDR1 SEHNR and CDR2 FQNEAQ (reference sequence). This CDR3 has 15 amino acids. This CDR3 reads CASSLGQASSYGYTF. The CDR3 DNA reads TGTGCCAGCAGCCTCGGACAGGCTTCTAGCTATGGCTACACCTTC.

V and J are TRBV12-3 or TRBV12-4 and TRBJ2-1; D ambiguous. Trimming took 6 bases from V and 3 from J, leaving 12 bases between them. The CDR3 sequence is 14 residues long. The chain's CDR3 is CASSPNGNYNEQFF. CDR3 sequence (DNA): TGTGCCAGCAGCCCCAATGGGAACTACAATGAGCAGTTCTTC.

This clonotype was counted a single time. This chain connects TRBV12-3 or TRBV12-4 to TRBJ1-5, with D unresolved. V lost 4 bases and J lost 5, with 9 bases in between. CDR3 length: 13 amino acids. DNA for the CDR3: TGTGCCAGCAGTTCGGATAGGGATCAGCCCCAGCATTTT. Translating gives CASSSDRDQPQHF.

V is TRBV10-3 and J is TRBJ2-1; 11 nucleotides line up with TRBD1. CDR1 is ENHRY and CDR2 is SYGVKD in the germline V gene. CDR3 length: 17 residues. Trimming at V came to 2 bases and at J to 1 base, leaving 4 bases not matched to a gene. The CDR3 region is CAISETGTGGSYNEQFF. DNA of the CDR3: TGTGCCATCAGTGAGACGGGGACAGGGGGATCCTACAATGAGCAGTTCTTC.

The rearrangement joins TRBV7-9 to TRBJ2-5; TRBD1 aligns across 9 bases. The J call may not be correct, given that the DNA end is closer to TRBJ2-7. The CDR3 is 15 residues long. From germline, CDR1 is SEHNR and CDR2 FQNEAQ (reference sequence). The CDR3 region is CASSSPGTGNYEQYF. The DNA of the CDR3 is TGTGCCAGCAGCTCCCCCGGGACAGGGAACTACGAGCAGTACTTC.

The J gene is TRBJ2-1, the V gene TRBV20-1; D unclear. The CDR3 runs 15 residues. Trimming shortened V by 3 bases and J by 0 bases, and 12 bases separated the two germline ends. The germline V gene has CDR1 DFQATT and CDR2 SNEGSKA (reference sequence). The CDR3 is CSASPGHSSYNEQFF. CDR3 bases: TGCAGTGCTAGTCCTGGCCACAGCTCCTACAATGAGCAGTTCTTC.

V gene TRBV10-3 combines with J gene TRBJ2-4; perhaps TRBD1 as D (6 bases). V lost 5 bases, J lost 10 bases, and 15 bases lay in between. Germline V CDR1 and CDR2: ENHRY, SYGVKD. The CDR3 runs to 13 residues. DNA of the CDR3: TGTGCCATCAGTAATAGGACAGAACAAATTCAGTACTTC. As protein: CAISNRTEQIQYF.

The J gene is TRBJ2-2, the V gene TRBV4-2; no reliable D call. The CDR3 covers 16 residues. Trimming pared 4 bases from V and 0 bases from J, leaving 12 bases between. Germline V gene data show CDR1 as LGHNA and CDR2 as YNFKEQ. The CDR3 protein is CASSLVWFANTGELFF. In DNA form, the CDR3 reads TGTGCCAGCAGCCTGGTGTGGTTCGCGAACACCGGGGAGCTGTTTTTT.

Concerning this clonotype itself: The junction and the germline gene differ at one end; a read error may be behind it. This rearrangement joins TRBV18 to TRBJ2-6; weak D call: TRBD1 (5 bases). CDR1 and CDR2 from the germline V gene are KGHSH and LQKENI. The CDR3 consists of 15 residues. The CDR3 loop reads CTSSPQGSGANVLTF. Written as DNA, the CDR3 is TGTACCAGCTCACCTCAGGGATCCGGGGCCAACGTCCTGACTTTC. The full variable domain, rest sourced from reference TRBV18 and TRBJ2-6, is NAGVMQNPRHLVRRRGQEARLRCSPMKGHSHVYWYRQLPEEGLKFMVYLQKENIIDESGMPKERFSAEFPKEGPSILRIQQVVRGDSAAYFCTSSPQGSGANVLTFGAGSRLTVL.

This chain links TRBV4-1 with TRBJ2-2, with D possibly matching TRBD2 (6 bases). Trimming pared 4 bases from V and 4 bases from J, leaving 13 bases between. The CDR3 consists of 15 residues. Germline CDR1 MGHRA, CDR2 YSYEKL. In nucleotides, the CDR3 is TGCGCCAGCAGCCTAGGTTCGGAGGGCACCGGGGAGCTGTTTTTT. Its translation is CASSLGSEGTGELFF.

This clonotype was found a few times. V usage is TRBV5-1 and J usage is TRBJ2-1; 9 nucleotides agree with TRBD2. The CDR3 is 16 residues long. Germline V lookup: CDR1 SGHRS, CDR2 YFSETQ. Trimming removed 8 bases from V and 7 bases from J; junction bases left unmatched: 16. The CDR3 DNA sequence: TGCGCCAGTACCGATGCACTAGCGGGCCCCTCGAATGAGCAGTTCTTC. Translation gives CASTDALAGPSNEQFF. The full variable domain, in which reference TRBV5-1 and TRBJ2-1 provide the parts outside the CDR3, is KAGVTQTPRYLIKTRGQQVTLSCSPISGHRSVSWYQQTPGQGLQFLFEYFSETQRNKGNFPGRFSGRQFSNSRSEMNVSTLELGDSALYLCASTDALAGPSNEQFFGPGTRLTVL.

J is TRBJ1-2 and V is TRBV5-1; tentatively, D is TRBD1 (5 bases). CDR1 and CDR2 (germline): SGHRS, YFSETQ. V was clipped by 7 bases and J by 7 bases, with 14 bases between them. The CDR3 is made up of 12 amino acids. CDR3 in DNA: TGCGCCAGCGGAGACAGCGCGGCTGGCTACACCTTC. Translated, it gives CASGDSAAGYTF.

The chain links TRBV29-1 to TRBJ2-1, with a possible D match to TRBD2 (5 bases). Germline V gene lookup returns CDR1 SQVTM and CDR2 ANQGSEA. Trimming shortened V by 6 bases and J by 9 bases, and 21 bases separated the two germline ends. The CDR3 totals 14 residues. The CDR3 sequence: CSVPGKALFFEQFF. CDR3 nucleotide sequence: TGCAGCGTCCCCGGGAAGGCCCTTTTTTTTGAGCAGTTCTTC.

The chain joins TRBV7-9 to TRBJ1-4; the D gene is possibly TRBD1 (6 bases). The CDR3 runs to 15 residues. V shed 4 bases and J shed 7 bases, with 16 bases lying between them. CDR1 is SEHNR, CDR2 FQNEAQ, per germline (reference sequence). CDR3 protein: CASSSPGTIIEKLFF. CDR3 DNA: TGTGCCAGCAGCTCACCCGGGACAATAATTGAAAAACTGTTTTTT.

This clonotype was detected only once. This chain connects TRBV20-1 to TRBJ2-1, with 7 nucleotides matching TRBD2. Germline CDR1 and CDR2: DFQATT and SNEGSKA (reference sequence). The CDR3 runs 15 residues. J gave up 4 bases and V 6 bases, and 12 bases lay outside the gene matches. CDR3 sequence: CSATPPLAFYNEQFF. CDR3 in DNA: TGCAGTGCGACTCCACCACTAGCGTTTTACAATGAGCAGTTCTTC.

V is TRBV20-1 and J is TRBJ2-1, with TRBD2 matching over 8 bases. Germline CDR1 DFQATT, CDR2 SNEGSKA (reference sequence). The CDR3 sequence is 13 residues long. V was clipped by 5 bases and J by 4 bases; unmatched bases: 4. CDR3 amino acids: CSARQREYNEQFF. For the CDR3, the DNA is TGCAGTGCTCGCCAGCGGGAGTACAATGAGCAGTTCTTC.

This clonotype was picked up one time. CDR3 protein: CASSLIPDSYYEQYF. The DNA for the CDR3 is TGCGCCAGCAGCTTGATACCGGACAGCTACTACGAGCAGTACTTC. The genes are TRBV5-1 and TRBJ2-7; D possibly corresponds to TRBD1 (6 bases). Germline V gene sequence: CDR1 SGHRS, CDR2 YFSETQ. The CDR3 runs 15 residues. The V end lost 1 base, the J end lost 3 bases, and 14 bases lay between the germline ends.

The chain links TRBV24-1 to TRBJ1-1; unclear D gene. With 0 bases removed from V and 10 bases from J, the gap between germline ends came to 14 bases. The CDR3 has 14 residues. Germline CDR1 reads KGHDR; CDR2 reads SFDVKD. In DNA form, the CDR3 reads TGTGCCACCAGTGATTTGGTCAAGGACGCTGTAGCTTTCTTT. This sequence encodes CATSDLVKDAVAFF.

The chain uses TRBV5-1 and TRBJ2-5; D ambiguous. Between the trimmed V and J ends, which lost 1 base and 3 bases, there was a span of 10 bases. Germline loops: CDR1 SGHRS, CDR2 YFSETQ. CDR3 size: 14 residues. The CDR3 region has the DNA TGCGCCAGCAGCTTGTCCGGCAGGAAAGAGACCCAGTACTTC. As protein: CASSLSGRKETQYF.

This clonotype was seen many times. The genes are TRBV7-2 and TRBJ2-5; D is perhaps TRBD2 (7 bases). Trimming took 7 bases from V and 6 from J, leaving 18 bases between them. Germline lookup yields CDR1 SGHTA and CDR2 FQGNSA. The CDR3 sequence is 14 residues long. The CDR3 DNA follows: TGTGCCAGCACCCTAGGGGGGGGGATGAAGACCCAGTACTTC. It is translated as CASTLGGGMKTQYF.

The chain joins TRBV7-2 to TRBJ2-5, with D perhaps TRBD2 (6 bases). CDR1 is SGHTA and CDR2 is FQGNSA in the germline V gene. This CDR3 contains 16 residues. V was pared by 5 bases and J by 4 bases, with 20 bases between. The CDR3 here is CASSPGTRGKRETQYF. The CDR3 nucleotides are TGTGCCAGCAGCCCAGGTACCCGGGGGAAGAGAGAGACCCAGTACTTC.

CDR3: CASSLSKGLIHEQFF. CDR3 bases: TGTGCCAGCAGTTTATCTAAGGGGCTTATACATGAGCAGTTCTTC. The rearrangement joins TRBV27 to TRBJ2-1, with D perhaps TRBD1 (5 bases). Per the germline V gene, CDR1 is MNHEY and CDR2 is SMNVEV (reference sequence). Trimming removed 0 bases at V and 8 bases at J, with 14 bases between. The CDR3 covers 15 residues.

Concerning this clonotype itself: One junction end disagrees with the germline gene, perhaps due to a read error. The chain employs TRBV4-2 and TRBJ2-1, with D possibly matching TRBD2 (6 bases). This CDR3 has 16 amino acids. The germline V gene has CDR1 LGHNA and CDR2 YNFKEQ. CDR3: CASSPSGRADRHERFF. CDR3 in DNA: TGTGCCAGCAGCCCCAGCGGGCGGGCCGACCGTCATGAGCGGTTCTTC.

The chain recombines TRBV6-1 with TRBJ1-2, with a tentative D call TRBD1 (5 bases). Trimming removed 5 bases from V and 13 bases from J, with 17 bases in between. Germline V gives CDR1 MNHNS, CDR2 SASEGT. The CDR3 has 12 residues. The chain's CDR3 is CASSIGTLSRTF. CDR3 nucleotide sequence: TGTGCCAGCAGTATCGGGACCCTCTCGCGCACCTTC.

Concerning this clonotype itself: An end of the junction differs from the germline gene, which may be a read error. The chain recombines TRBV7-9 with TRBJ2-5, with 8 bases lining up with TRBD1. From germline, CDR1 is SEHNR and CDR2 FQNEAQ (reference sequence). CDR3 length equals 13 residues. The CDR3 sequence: CSSSLDRGGGRYF. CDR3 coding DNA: TGTTCCAGCAGCTTAGACAGGGGCGGTGGAAGGTACTTC.